One and the same sample provided the 2 T cell receptor beta chains below, sequenced in a study of T cell repertoires in cytomegalovirus infection. The antigens of these receptors remain unknown. MiXCR, applied by TCRdb to the reads, yields one record per CDR3 protein. The sample shows roughly 920,000 distinct CDR3 sequences, approximately 31% of them seen only once. Sample: cultured CD8+ T cells from PBMCs, taken from culture after CMV antigen stimulation. These TCRs come from a human donor in good health (CMV status not recorded). Some clones in this sample may be carry-over from other donors' samples.

This clonotype was found once. The J gene is TRBJ2-3, the V gene TRBV5-6, with TRBD1 identical over 12 bases. This CDR3 spans 15 amino acids. The V and J ends lost 10 bases and 4 bases, in that order; junction bases with no gene match: 10. Germline V gene data show CDR1 as SGHDT and CDR2 as YYEEEE. The CDR3 spells CAFKGTGGAADTQYF. The CDR3 DNA follows: TGTGCCTTCAAAGGGACAGGGGGCGCCGCAGATACGCAGTATTTT.

The rearrangement uses TRBV7-1 and TRBJ2-3, with TRBD1 matching 10 bases. TRBV7-1 is an ORF, with its function uncertain. V shed 6 bases and J 1 base; nucleotides not matched to a gene: 10. The CDR3 totals 17 residues. CDR3 in DNA: TGTGCCAGCAGATATACGCCGGACAGGGGGGGCACAGATACGCAGTATTTT. This gives the protein CASRYTPDRGGTDTQYF.